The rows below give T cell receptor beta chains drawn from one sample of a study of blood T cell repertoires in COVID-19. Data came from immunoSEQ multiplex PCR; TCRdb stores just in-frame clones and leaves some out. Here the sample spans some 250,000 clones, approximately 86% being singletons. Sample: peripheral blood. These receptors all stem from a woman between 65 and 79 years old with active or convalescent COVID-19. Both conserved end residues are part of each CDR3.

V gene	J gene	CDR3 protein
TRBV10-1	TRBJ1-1	CASSDMGQGAEAEAFF
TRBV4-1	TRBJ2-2	CASKQGGNGELFF
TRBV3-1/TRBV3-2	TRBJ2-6	CASSQDLSAGANVLTF
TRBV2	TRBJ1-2	CASSLNRDPRNYGYTF
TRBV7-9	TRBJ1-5	CASSMTGNDQPQHF
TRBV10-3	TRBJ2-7	CAISESEASLEQYF
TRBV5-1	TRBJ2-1	CASRKQGGEQFF
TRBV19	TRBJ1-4	CASSRTGSTNEKLFF
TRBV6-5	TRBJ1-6	CASSYRPGANSPLHF
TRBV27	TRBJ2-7	CASSLTGGTYEQYF
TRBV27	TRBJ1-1	CASSVQGNTEAFF
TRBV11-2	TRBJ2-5	CASSSTGFEKTQYF
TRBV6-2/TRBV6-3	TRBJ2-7	CASSYKDSPSSYEQYF
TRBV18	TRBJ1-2	CASSPPSQSGGGYTF
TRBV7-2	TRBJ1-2	CASSFGQGSFGGYTF
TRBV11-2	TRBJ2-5	CASSLGGQGETQYF
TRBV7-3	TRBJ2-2	CASSLGRDGTGELFF
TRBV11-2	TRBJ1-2	CASSLQVGNGYTF
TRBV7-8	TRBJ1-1	CASSSYRDTEAFF
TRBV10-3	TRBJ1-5	CAISQEGGNQPQHF
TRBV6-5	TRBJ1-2	CASSLTGVGYGYTF
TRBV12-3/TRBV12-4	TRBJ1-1	CASSLRGEAFF
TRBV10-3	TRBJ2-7	CAIAKGQLLTYEQYF
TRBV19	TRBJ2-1	CASTELAGEFGEQFF
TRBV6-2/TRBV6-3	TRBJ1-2	CASRSLSGMNYGYTF
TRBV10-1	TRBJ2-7	CASSDLGGLPAYEQYF
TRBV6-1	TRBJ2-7	CASSENPSVSSYEQYF
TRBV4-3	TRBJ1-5	CASSQDLASSNQPQHF
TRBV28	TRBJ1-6	CASSLRASYNSPLHF
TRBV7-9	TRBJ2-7	CASSFGQFYEQYF
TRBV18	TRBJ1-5	CASSPGQNSNQPQHF
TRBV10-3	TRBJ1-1	CAISDRGGTEAFF
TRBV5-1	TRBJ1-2	CASTLETGPYTF
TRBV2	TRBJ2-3	CASSITDTQYF
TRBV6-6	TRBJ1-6	CASSYSRENSPLHF
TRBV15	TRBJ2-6	CATYLDRGLGSSGANVLTF
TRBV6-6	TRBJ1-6	CASSRAGQNLSPLHF
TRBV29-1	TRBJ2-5	CSVLPRTGVETQYF
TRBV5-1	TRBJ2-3	CASSSSGGTDTQYF
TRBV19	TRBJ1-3	CASSANGVSGNTIYF
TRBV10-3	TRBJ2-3	CAISEAGGLGDTQYF
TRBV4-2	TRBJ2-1	CASSQVGGNEQFF